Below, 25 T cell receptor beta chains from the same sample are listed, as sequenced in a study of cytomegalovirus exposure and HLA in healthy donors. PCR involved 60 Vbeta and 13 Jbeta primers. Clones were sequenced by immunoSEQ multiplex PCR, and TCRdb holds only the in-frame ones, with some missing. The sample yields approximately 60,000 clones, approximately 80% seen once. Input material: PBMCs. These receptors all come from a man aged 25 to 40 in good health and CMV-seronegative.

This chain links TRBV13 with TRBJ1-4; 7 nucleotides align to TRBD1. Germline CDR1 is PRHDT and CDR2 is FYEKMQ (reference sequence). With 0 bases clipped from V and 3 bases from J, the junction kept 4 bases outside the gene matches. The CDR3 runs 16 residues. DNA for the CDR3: TGTGCCAGCAGCTTAGGCCCCACAGGGGCTAATGAAAAACTGTTTTTT. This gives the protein CASSLGPTGANEKLFF.

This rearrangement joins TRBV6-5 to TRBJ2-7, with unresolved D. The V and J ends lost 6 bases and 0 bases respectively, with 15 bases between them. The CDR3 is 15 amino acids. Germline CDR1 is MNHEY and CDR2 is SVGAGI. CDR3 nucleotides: TGTGCCAGCAGCCCCCTGGTGGCCGTCTCCTACGAGCAGTACTTC. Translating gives CASSPLVAVSYEQYF.

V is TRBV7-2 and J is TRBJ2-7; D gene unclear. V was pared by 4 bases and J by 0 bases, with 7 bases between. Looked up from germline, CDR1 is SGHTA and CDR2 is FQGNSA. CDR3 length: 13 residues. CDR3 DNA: TGTGCCAGCAGCTCCTATAGCTCCTACGAGCAGTACTTC. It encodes CASSSYSSYEQYF.

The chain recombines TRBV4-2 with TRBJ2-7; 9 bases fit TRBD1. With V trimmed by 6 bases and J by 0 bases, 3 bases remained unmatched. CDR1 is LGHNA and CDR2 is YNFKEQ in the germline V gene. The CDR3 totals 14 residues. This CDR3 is CASRTGGHSYEQYF. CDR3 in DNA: TGTGCCAGCAGGACAGGGGGGCACTCCTACGAGCAGTACTTC.

The CDR3 DNA reads TGTGCCAGCAGCCCTAACGCCCTAGCGGGAGGTCGGTACGAGCAGTACTTC. Encoded protein: CASSPNALAGGRYEQYF. The chain joins TRBV11-2 to TRBJ2-7; 11 bases fit TRBD2. V lost 5 bases to trimming and J lost 4 bases; unmatched junction nucleotides: 13. The CDR3 totals 17 residues. Germline assignment: CDR1 SGHAT and CDR2 FQNNGV.

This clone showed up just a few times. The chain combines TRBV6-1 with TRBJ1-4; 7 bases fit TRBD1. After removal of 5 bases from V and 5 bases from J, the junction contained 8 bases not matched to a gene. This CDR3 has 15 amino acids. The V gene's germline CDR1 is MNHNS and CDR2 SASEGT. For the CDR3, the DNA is TGTGCCAGCAGTTCGTCGACAGGGACAAATGAAAAACTGTTTTTT. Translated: CASSSSTGTNEKLFF.

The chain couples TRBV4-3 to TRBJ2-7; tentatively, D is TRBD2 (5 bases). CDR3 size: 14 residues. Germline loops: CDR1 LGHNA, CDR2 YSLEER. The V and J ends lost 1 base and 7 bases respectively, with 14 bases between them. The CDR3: CASSQGNGVGEQYF. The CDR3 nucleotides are TGCGCCAGCAGCCAAGGTAACGGGGTCGGGGAGCAGTACTTC.

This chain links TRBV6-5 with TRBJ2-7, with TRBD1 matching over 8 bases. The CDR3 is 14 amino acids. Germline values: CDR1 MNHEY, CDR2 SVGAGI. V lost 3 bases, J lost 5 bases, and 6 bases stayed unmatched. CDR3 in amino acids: CASSYSWTGNEQYF. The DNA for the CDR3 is TGTGCCAGCAGTTATAGTTGGACAGGGAACGAGCAGTACTTC.

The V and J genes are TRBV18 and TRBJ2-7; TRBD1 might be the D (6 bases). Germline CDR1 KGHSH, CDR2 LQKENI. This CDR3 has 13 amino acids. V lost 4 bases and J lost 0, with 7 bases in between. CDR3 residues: CASSRDNSYEQYF. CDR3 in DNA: TGTGCCAGCTCACGGGACAACTCCTACGAGCAGTACTTC.

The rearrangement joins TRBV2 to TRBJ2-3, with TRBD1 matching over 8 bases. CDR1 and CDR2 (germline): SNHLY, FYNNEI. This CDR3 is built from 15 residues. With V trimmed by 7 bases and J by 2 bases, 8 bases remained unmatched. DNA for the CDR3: TGTGCCAGCACCTCCAGGGGGCGAACCACAGATACGCAGTATTTT. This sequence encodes CASTSRGRTTDTQYF.

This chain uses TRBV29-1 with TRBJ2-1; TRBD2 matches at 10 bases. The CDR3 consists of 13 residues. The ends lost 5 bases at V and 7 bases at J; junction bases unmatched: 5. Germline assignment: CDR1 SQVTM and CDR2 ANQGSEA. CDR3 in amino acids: CSVLAGAGNEQFF. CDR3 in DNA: TGCAGCGTTCTAGCGGGAGCTGGGAATGAGCAGTTCTTC.

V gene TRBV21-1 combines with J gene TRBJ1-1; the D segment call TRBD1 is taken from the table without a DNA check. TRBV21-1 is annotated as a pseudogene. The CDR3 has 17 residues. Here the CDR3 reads CASSKVQRDRENAEAFF. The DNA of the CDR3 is TGTGCCAGCAGCAAGGTTCAGCGGGACAGGGAGAACGCTGAAGCTTTCTTT.

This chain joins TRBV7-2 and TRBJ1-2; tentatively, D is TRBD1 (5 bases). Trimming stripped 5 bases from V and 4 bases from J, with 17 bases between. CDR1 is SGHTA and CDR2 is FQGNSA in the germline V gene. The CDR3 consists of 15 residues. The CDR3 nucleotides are TGTGCCAGCAGCCCAGATCCGGGGGGGACCTATGGCTACACCTTC. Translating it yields CASSPDPGGTYGYTF. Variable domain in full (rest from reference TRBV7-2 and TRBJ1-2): GAGVSQSPSNKVTEKGKDVELRCDPISGHTALYWYRQSLGQGLEFLIYFQGNSAPDKSGLPSDRFSAERTGGSVSTLTIQRTQQEDSAVYLCASSPDPGGTYGYTFGSGTRLTVV.

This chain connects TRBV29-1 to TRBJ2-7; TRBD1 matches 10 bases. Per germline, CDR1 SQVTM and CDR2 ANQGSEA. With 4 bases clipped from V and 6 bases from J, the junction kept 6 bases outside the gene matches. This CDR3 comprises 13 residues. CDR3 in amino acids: CSVADRGGVEQYF. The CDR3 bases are TGCAGCGTTGCGGACAGGGGGGGGGTCGAGCAGTACTTC.

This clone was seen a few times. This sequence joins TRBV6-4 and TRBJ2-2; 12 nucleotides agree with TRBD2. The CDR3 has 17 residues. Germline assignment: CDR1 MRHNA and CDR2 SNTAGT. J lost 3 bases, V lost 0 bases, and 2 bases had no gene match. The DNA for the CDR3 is TGTGCCAGCAGTGACTCGACTAGCGGGAGTGACACCGGGGAGCTGTTTTTT. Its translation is CASSDSTSGSDTGELFF.

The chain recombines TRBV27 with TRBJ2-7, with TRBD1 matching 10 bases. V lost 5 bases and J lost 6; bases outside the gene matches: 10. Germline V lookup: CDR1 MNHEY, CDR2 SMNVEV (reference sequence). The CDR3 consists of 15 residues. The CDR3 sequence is CASSIQGQGLGEQYF. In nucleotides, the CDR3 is TGTGCCAGCAGTATCCAGGGACAGGGGCTCGGCGAGCAGTACTTC.

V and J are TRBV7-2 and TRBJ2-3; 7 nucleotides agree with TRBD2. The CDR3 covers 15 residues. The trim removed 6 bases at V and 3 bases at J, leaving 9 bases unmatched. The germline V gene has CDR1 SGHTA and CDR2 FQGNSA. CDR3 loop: CASRSTREGTDTQYF. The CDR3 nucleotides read TGTGCCAGCAGATCCACCAGGGAGGGAACAGATACGCAGTATTTT.

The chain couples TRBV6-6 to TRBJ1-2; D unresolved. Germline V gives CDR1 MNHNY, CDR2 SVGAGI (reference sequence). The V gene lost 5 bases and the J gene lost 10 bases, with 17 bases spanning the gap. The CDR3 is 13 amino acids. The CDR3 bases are TGTGCCAGCAGTCACCCGGGATCCTACTCCTACACCTTC. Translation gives CASSHPGSYSYTF.

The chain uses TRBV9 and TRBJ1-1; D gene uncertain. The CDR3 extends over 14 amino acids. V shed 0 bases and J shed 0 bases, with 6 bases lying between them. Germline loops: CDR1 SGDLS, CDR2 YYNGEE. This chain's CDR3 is CASSVGQMNTEAFF. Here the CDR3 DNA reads TGTGCCAGCAGCGTAGGACAAATGAACACTGAAGCTTTCTTT.

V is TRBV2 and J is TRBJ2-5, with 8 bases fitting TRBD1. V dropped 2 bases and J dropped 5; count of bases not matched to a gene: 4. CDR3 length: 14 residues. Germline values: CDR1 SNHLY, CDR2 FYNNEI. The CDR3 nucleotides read TGTGCCAGCAGTGAATGGACAGGGAGGGAGACCCAGTACTTC. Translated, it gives CASSEWTGRETQYF.

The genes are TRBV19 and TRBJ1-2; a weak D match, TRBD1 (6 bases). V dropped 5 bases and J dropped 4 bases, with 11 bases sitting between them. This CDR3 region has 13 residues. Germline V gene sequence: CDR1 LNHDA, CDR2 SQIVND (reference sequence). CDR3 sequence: CASSRQELYGYTF. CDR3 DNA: TGTGCCAGTAGTCGACAGGAACTCTATGGCTACACCTTC.

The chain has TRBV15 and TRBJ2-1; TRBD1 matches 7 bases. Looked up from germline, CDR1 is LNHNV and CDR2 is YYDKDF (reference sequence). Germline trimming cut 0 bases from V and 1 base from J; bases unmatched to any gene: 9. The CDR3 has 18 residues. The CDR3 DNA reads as TGTGCCACCAGCAGAGATATTTTCACAGGGGATTCCTACAATGAGCAGTTCTTC. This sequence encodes CATSRDIFTGDSYNEQFF.

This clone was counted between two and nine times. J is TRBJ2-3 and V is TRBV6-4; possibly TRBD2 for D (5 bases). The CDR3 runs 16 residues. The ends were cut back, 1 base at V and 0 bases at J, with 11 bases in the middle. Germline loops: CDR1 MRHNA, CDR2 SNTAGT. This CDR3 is CASSDWGEASTDTQYF. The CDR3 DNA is TGTGCCAGCAGTGACTGGGGAGAGGCTAGCACAGATACGCAGTATTTT.

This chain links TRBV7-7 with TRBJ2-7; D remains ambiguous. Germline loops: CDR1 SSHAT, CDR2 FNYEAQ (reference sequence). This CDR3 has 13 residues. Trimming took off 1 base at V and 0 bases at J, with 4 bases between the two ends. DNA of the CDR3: TGTGCCAGCAGCTTAGGACTCTCCTACGAGCAGTACTTC. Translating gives CASSLGLSYEQYF.

CDR3 nucleotide sequence: TGTGCCAGAAGCTCGGTCCCTACTAGCGGGAGGAAGGTGGAGACCCAGTACTTC. Translation: CARSSVPTSGRKVETQYF. V is TRBV5-3 and J is TRBJ2-5; 12 bases fit TRBD2. TRBV5-3 is sorted into the ORF group, with uncertain function. V dropped 3 bases and J dropped 5; count of bases not matched to a gene: 14. The CDR3 has 18 amino acids.